This record concerns one T cell receptor beta chain sequence. The data are from a study of blood T cell repertoires in COVID-19. For the study at large: The origin of the acute and convalescent COVID-19 samples was the United States, Italy and Spain. Sources were T cells, B-cell-depleted T cells, or PBMCs; the material itself was cDNA or gDNA.

Original analysis: Reference gene primer amplification gave estimated nucleated cell counts. Measured with immunoSEQ multiplex PCR; TCRdb has only the in-frame clones, and not every one. D and trimming come from the DNA, and the V and J calls and clone size come from that table. The sample includes 100,000 to 120,000 clones, around 74% seen only once; the top ten take 7.6%. The CDR3 has 13 residues. Trimming left V 0 bases short and J 4 bases short, with 4 bases between. Germline CDR1 and CDR2: LGHDT and YNNKEL (reference sequence). This sequence was found in a woman aged 55 to 70 with acute or convalescent COVID-19. The sample taken for sequencing was peripheral blood. This chain uses TRBV3-1 (or the pseudogene TRBV3-2) with TRBJ1-5, with D uncertain. CDR3 sequence reads: CASSQDLNQPQHF. Written as DNA, the CDR3 is TGTGCCAGCAGCCAAGATCTGAATCAGCCCCAGCATTTT.